The 5 T cell receptor beta chains below were found in one sample sequenced in a study of cytomegalovirus exposure and HLA in healthy donors (dated by TCRdb to 2016 to 2017). The protocol used for the library was the immunoSEQ multiplex PCR assay. A mixture of 60 forward primers for TCR Vbeta segments and 13 reverse primers for TCR Jbeta segments was used in the multiplex PCR. TCRdb took this table from immuneACCESS and kept in-frame rearrangements with V and J called. Such tables lack part of the clones; where checked against another copy, unresolved V genes explain under half of the gap, and the rest is unexplained. This sample holds more than 95,000 clones; roughly 68% were observed only once. The ten largest account for around 4.2% of the sample. Sequencing input: PBMCs. The receptors were gathered from a woman in her fifties or sixties in good health and CMV-seropositive.

The chain employs TRBV7-9 and TRBJ2-3; 9 bases align to TRBD2. The germline V gene has CDR1 SEHNR and CDR2 FQNEAQ (reference sequence). The CDR3 runs to 18 residues. V was clipped by 1 base and J by 4 bases; unmatched bases: 12. CDR3 DNA sequence: TGTGCCAGCAGCTTAGTTCTAGCGGGGAGAATACGTCCAGATACGCAGTATTTT. Protein: CASSLVLAGRIRPDTQYF.

The chain is built from TRBV25-1 and TRBJ2-7, with D perhaps TRBD2 (6 bases). The CDR3 runs 13 residues. In germline, CDR1 is MGHDK, CDR2 SYGVNS. Trimming took off 2 bases at V and 3 bases at J, with 8 bases between the two ends. This chain's CDR3 is CASSEGLNYEQYF. The CDR3 bases are TGTGCCAGCAGTGAAGGACTAAACTACGAGCAGTACTTC.

As concerns this clone: The junction shows a germline mismatch at one end, possibly a read error. The rearrangement links TRBV15 to TRBJ1-4; D is uncertain. CDR3 length: 13 amino acids. Germline V gives CDR1 LNHNV, CDR2 YYDKDF (reference sequence). CDR3 region: CATSRDEGEKLFF. The CDR3 DNA sequence: TGTGCCACCAGCAGAGATGAAGGAGAAAAACTGTTTTTC.

The chain uses TRBV2 and TRBJ2-1, with D perhaps TRBD2 (7 bases). The V end lost 7 bases, the J end lost 8 bases, and 15 bases lay between the germline ends. Germline values: CDR1 SNHLY, CDR2 FYNNEI. The length of the CDR3 is 13 residues. The CDR3 region is CASTQGRGYEQFF. Here the CDR3 DNA reads TGTGCCAGCACCCAGGGGCGGGGGTATGAGCAGTTCTTC.

This chain joins TRBV7-2 and TRBJ2-1, with 11 bases lining up with TRBD2. The CDR3 sequence is 15 residues long. The germline gives CDR1 SGHTA, CDR2 FQGNSA. V lost 1 base to trimming and J lost 4 bases; unmatched junction nucleotides: 0. The CDR3 region has the DNA TGTGCCAGCAGCTTAGGACTAGCGGGGTACAATGAGCAGTTCTTC. Protein product: CASSLGLAGYNEQFF.